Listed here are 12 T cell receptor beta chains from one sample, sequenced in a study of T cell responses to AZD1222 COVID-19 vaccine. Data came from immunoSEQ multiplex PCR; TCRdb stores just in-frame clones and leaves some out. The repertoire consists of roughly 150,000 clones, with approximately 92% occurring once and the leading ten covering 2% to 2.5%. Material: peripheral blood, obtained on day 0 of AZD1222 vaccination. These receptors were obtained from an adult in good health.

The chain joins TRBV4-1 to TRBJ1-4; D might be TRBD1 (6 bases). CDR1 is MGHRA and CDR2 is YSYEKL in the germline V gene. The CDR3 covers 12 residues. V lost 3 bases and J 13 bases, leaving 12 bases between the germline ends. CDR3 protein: CASSHPQGLLFF. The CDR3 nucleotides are TGCGCCAGCAGCCACCCACAGGGTCTACTGTTTTTT.

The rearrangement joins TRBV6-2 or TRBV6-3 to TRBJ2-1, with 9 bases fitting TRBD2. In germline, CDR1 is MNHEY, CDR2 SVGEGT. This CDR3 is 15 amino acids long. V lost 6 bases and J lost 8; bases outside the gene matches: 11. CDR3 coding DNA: TGTGCCAGCAGCGACGCCGGGACTAGCTTGTATGAGCAGTTCTTC. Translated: CASSDAGTSLYEQFF.

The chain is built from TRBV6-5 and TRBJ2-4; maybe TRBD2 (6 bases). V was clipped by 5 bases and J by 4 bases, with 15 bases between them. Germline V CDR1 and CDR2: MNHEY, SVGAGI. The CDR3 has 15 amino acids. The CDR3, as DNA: TGTGCCAGCAGTCCCGCCAGTGGGGGGAAAAACATTCAGTACTTC. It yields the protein CASSPASGGKNIQYF.

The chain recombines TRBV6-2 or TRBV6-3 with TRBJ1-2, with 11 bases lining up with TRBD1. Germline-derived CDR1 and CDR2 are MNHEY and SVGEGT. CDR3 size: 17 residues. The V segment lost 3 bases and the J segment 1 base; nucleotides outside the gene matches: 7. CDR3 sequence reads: CASSYGGQGALNYGYTF. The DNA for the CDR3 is TGTGCCAGCAGTTATGGTGGACAGGGGGCCCTTAACTATGGCTACACCTTC.

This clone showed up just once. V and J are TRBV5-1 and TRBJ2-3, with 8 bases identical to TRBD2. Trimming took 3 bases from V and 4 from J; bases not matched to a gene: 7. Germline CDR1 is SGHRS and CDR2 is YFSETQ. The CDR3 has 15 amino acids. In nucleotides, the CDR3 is TGCGCCAGCAGCTCAGCGGGAGTATGGTCAGATACGCAGTATTTT. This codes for CASSSAGVWSDTQYF. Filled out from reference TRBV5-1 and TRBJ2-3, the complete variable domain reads KAGVTQTPRYLIKTRGQQVTLSCSPISGHRSVSWYQQTPGQGLQFLFEYFSETQRNKGNFPGRFSGRQFSNSRSEMNVSTLELGDSALYLCASSSAGVWSDTQYFGPGTRLTVL.

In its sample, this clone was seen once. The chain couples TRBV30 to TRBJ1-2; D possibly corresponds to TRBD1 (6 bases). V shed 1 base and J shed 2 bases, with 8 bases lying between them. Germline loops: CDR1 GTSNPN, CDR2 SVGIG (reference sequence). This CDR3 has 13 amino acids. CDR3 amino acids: CAWSATGNYGYTF. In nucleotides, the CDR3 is TGTGCCTGGAGTGCAACAGGGAACTATGGCTACACCTTC.

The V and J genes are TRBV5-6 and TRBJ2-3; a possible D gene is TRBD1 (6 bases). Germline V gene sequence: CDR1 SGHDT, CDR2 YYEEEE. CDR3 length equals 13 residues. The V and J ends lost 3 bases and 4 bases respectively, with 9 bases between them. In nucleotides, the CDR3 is TGTGCCAGCAGCTCGGACAGACCAGATACGCAGTATTTT. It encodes CASSSDRPDTQYF.

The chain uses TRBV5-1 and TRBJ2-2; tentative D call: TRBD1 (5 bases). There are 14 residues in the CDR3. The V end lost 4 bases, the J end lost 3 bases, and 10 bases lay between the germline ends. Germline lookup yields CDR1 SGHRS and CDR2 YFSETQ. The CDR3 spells CASSQGGDTGELFF. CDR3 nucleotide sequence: TGCGCCAGCAGCCAGGGTGGGGACACCGGGGAGCTGTTTTTT.

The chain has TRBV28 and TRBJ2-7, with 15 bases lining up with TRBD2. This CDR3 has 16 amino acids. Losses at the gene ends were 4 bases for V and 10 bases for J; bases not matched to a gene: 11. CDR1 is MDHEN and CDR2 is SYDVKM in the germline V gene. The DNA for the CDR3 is TGTGCCAGCAGTTACGGACTAGCGGGAGGGTTACGGTACCAGTACTTC. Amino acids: CASSYGLAGGLRYQYF.

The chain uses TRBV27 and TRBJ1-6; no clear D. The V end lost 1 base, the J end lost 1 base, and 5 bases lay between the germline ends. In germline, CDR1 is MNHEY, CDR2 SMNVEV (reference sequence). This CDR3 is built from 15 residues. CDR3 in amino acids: CASSLYLSYNSPLHF. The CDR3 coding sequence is TGTGCCAGCAGTTTATACCTATCCTATAATTCACCCCTCCACTTT.

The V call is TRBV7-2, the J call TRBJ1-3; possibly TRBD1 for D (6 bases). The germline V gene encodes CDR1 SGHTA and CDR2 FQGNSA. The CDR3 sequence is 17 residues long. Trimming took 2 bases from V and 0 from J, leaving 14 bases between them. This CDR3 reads CASSLIGGGSSGNTIYF. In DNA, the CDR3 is TGTGCCAGCAGCTTAATTGGGGGCGGCAGCTCTGGAAACACCATATATTTT.

In nucleotides, the CDR3 is TGTGCCAGCAGTTCTCAGGGGGTCGGCTACACCTTC. Its protein is CASSSQGVGYTF. V usage is TRBV6-5 and J usage is TRBJ1-2, with 7 bases that match TRBD1. This CDR3 comprises 12 residues. Germline-derived CDR1 and CDR2 are MNHEY and SVGAGI. V shed 4 bases, J shed 8 bases, and the junction held 4 bases outside the gene matches.